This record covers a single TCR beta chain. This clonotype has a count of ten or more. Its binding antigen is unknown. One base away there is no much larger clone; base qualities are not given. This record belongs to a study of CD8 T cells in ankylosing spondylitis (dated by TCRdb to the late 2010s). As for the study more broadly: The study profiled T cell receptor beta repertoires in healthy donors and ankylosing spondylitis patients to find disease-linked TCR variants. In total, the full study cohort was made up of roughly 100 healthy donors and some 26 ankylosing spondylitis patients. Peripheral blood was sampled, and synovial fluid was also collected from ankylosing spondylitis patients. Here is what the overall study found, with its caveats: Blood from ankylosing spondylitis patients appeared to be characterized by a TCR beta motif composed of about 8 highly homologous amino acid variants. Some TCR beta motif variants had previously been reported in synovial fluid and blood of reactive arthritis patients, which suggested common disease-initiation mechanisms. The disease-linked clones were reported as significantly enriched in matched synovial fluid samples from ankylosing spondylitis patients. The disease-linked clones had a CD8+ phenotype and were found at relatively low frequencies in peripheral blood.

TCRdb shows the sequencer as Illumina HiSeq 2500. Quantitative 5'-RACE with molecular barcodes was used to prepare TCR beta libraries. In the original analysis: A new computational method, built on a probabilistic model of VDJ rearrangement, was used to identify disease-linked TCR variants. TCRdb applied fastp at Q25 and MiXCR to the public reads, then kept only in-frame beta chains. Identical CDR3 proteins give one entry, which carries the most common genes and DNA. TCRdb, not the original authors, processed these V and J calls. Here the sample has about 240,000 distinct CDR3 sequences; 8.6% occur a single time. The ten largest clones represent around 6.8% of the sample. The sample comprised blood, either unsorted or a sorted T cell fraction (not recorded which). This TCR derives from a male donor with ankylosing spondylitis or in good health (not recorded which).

Here the CDR3 is given as CASSHSETQYF. The base sequence is TGTGCCAGCAGCCATTCGGAGACCCAGTACTTC. The V and J genes are TRBV7-2 and TRBJ2-5; too little of a D gene remains to name it. The CDR3 starts with the cysteine, ends with the phenylalanine, and has 11 residues. The entry retains the CDR3 DNA only, 33 bases that are in frame from base 1. As encoded in the germline V gene, CDR1 is SGHTA while CDR2 is FQGNSA. Trimming at the junction amounts to 5 bases on V and 5 bases on J, and the germline ends lie 6 bases apart.